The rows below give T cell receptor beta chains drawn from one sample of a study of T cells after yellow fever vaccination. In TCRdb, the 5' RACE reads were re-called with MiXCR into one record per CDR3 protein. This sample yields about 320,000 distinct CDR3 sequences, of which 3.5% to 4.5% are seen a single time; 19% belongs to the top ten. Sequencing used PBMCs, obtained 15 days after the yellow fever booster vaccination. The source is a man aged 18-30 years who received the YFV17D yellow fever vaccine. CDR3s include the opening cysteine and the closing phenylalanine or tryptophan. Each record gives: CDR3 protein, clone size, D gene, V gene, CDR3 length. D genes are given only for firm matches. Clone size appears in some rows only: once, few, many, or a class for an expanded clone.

CASSPRLAGDYFREQFF	many	TRBD2	TRBV11-2	17
CASSQDETSGANEQFF	few	TRBD2	TRBV4-1	16
CASSLGGRRNQPQHF	-	-	TRBV5-6	15
CASNLGTGGARGINEKLFF	many	TRBD1	TRBV11-2	19
CASSSPASGGSEQFF	few	TRBD2	TRBV4-3	15
CASSAPTGFTGELFF	-	TRBD1	TRBV4-2	15
CAWSVLGVARGLLFF	few	-	TRBV30	15
CASRPGVGALYEQYF	many	-	TRBV5-8	15
CASSSIQGAAEAFF	many	TRBD1	TRBV5-1	14
CSAARQGETQYF	few	-	TRBV29-1	12
CSAYKLGTGGINYGYTF	many	TRBD1	TRBV20-1	17
CASRPSRSSYNEQFF	many	-	TRBV7-2	15
CASSLGSGATEAFF	many	-	TRBV6-5	14
CASSLSPSSGNTIYF	-	-	TRBV18	15
CASRRDPRGQTGELFF	few	TRBD1	TRBV11-2	16
CESRRIAYNEQFF	many	-	TRBV6-5	13
CATASLPGGSDTQYF	many	-	TRBV5-1	15
CSASERGRQETQYF	-	TRBD2	TRBV20-1	14
CAWSFAVTEAFF	-	-	TRBV30	12
CASRTGTALNYGYTF	few	TRBD1	TRBV6-6	15
CASNPGVIDEQYF	-	-	TRBV19	13
CASSRQGAEGNQPQHF	few	TRBD1	TRBV7-8	16
CASSWGLDNNEQFF	few	TRBD2	TRBV27	14
CASSLGTGGDFYEQYF	-	TRBD1	TRBV27	16
CASSYSRADSQETQYF	many	-	TRBV6-2/TRBV6-3	16
CASSYFRGAGELFF	-	-	TRBV6-2/TRBV6-3	14
CASSALGEQETQYF	-	-	TRBV7-8	14
CSAHDRVNQPQHF	few	TRBD1	TRBV20-1	13
CASRIQSGANTGELFF	many	TRBD2	TRBV5-1	16
CASSLSYEGYTEAFF	many	-	TRBV7-8	15
CASSPAEYGYTF	-	-	TRBV6-2/TRBV6-3	12
CATLLAGAGDTQYF	few	TRBD2	TRBV2	14
CATGLAGFTDTQYF	many	TRBD2	TRBV28	14
CASSYGSTRAAGELFF	-	-	TRBV12-3/TRBV12-4	16